Following are 20 T cell receptor beta chains from one sample sequenced in a study of PD-1 blockade in classical Hodgkin lymphoma. Measured with immunoSEQ multiplex PCR; TCRdb has only the in-frame clones, and not every one. The sample shows some 2,700 clones, over 55% of them seen only once. Every one of the patients relapsed after autologous stem cell transplantation (brentuximab vedotin exposure was variable). Magnetic depletion of non-target cells from thawed PBMCs yielded purified CD8+ T cells. Material: CD8+ T cells from blood, obtained at baseline. These receptors were collected from a human donor with classical Hodgkin lymphoma.

V usage is TRBV28 and J usage is TRBJ2-7, with 8 bases fitting TRBD1. The CDR3 has 13 amino acids. Germline CDR1 is MDHEN and CDR2 is SYDVKM. The ends lost 8 bases at V and 3 bases at J; junction bases unmatched: 6. For the CDR3, the DNA is TGTGCCAGCCGGACAGGGTTAGGCTACGAGCAGTACTTC. It specifies CASRTGLGYEQYF.

This clone was counted a few times. This chain joins TRBV4-1 and TRBJ1-6; D possibly corresponds to TRBD1 (6 bases). Germline V gives CDR1 MGHRA, CDR2 YSYEKL. The CDR3 runs 17 residues. The V end was cut by 4 bases, the J end by 0 bases, with 13 bases between. For the CDR3, the DNA is TGCGCCAGCAGCCCCGGTATAGGGGGCTCCTATAATTCACCCCTCCACTTT. Translating it yields CASSPGIGGSYNSPLHF.

In this sample, this clone turned up a few times. The chain links TRBV11-3 to TRBJ1-1, with 8 bases lining up with TRBD1. The CDR3 has 14 residues. V was pared by 7 bases and J by 4 bases, with 8 bases of the junction left unmatched. Germline loops: CDR1 SGHNT, CDR2 YENEEA. In DNA form, the CDR3 reads TGTGCCAGCACTGCACAGGGGGACGTCACTGAAGCTTTCTTT. Protein: CASTAQGDVTEAFF.

The chain employs TRBV19 and TRBJ1-2, with D hard to call. The germline V gene has CDR1 LNHDA and CDR2 SQIVND (reference sequence). CDR3 length: 15 amino acids. The V gene lost 1 base and the J gene lost 4 bases, with 13 bases spanning the gap. The CDR3 loop is CASSIGPEAFYGYTF. CDR3 nucleotide sequence: TGTGCCAGTAGTATAGGGCCTGAGGCCTTCTATGGCTACACCTTC.

J is TRBJ1-1 and V is TRBV5-6; D gene unclear. V lost 0 bases and J 3 bases, leaving 18 bases between the germline ends. Germline-derived CDR1 and CDR2 are SGHDT and YYEEEE. The CDR3 length is 17 residues. CDR3 sequence (DNA): TGTGCCAGCAGCTTGGCGTCTTACCGCTCCGGGGACACTGAAGCTTTCTTT. Protein: CASSLASYRSGDTEAFF.

V usage is TRBV6-1 and J usage is TRBJ2-3; 8 bases are a match to TRBD1. The CDR3 loop spans 15 amino acids. The junction had 2 bases not matched to a gene; V was cut back by 1 base and J by 2 bases. Germline CDR1 and CDR2: MNHNS and SASEGT. The CDR3 loop is CASSEGTGHTDTQYF. The DNA for the CDR3 is TGTGCCAGCAGTGAAGGGACAGGGCACACAGATACGCAGTATTTT.

The chain combines TRBV5-6 with TRBJ2-1; D is ambiguous. V was pared by 1 base and J by 5 bases, with 4 bases between. This CDR3 is built from 12 residues. The germline V gene encodes CDR1 SGHDT and CDR2 YYEEEE. CDR3 nucleotides: TGTGCCAGCAGCTTGTTAGACAATGAGCAGTTCTTC. Translating it yields CASSLLDNEQFF.

This clone is medium-sized within its sample. This chain uses TRBV13 with TRBJ1-5; no clear D gene. There are 12 residues in the CDR3. The V end was cut by 5 bases, the J end by 9 bases, with 11 bases between. Germline CDR1 is PRHDT and CDR2 is FYEKMQ (reference sequence). Here the CDR3 DNA reads TGTGCCAGCAGCGAGCCGCTAGGGCCCCAGCATTTT. Its translation: CASSEPLGPQHF. The entire variable domain, with the rest obtained from reference TRBV13 and TRBJ1-5, is as follows: AAGVIQSPRHLIKEKRETATLKCYPIPRHDTVYWYQQGPGQDPQFLISFYEKMQSDKGSIPDRFSAQQFSDYHSELNMSSLELGDSALYFCASSEPLGPQHFGDGTRLSIL.

The chain carries TRBV29-1 and TRBJ2-7; TRBD1 matches 10 bases. The CDR3 is 13 residues long. Germline values: CDR1 SQVTM, CDR2 ANQGSEA. After removal of 1 base from V and 3 bases from J, the junction contained 0 bases not matched to a gene. CDR3 coding DNA: TGCAGCGTTGAAGGGACAGGGGGCTACGAGCAGTACTTC. Translated: CSVEGTGGYEQYF.

The chain couples TRBV5-8 to TRBJ1-1, with no clear D. Between the trimmed V and J ends, which lost 10 bases and 0 bases, there was a span of 7 bases. Germline CDR1 reads SGHTS; CDR2 reads YDEGEE. CDR3 length: 11 amino acids. Written as DNA, the CDR3 is TGTGCCTGTTGGTTGAACACTGAAGCTTTCTTT. Translation: CACWLNTEAFF.

The genes are TRBV4-3 and TRBJ1-1, with TRBD1 identical over 7 bases. Germline CDR1 and CDR2: LGHNA and YSLEER. There are 15 residues in the CDR3. V shed 4 bases and J 4 bases; nucleotides not matched to a gene: 9. The CDR3 DNA sequence: TGCGCCAGCAGCCGCCCGACAGGGCATGGCACTGAAGCTTTCTTT. The encoded protein is CASSRPTGHGTEAFF.

V usage is TRBV7-2 and J usage is TRBJ2-3; the D is unclear. The CDR3 has 12 amino acids. Per the germline V gene, CDR1 is SGHTA and CDR2 is FQGNSA. Deletions cut 6 bases from V and 2 bases from J, with 6 bases between. CDR3 in amino acids: CASSYHTDTQYF. For the CDR3, the DNA is TGTGCCAGCAGTTACCACACAGATACGCAGTATTTT.

The chain joins TRBV7-9 to TRBJ1-2; D may be TRBD1 (5 bases). Germline CDR1 reads SEHNR; CDR2 reads FQNEAQ (reference sequence). There are 13 residues in the CDR3. Trimming removed 9 bases at V and 4 bases at J, with 15 bases between. In nucleotides, the CDR3 is TGTGCCAGTGGGACGGCGGAAATCTATGGCTACACCTTC. Its protein product is CASGTAEIYGYTF.

The chain links TRBV4-1 to TRBJ2-2, with no clear D. CDR3 size: 12 residues. Per germline, CDR1 MGHRA and CDR2 YSYEKL. The V gene lost 4 bases and the J gene lost 7 bases, with 7 bases spanning the gap. CDR3 coding DNA: TGCGCCAGCAGCCCAAGCATCGGGGAGCTGTTTTTT. It translates to CASSPSIGELFF.

The chain links TRBV19 to TRBJ1-2; 9 nucleotides align to TRBD1. The CDR3 length is 15 residues. Per germline, CDR1 LNHDA and CDR2 SQIVND (reference sequence). J was trimmed by 4 bases and V by 9 bases; bases with no gene match: 12. The CDR3 nucleotides read TGTGCCAGGAGGAGTTACAGGGGGCGAATCTATGGCTACACCTTC. This sequence encodes CARRSYRGRIYGYTF.

The V and J genes are TRBV9 and TRBJ2-6; D gene uncertain. Germline V gene data show CDR1 as SGDLS and CDR2 as YYNGEE. The CDR3 consists of 15 residues. The germline V and J ends were trimmed by 2 bases and 0 bases, with 6 bases remaining between them. CDR3 DNA sequence: TGTGCCAGCAGCGTGGCTCGCTCTGGGGCCAACGTCCTGACTTTC. Its translation: CASSVARSGANVLTF.

V is TRBV7-9 and J is TRBJ2-7, with 8 bases that match TRBD1. CDR3 size: 14 residues. The ends lost 5 bases at V and 4 bases at J; junction bases unmatched: 7. The germline gives CDR1 SEHNR, CDR2 FQNEAQ (reference sequence). CDR3 in amino acids: CASSTYTGGYEQYF. The CDR3 nucleotides are TGTGCCAGCAGCACTTACACAGGGGGATACGAGCAGTACTTC.

The sample holds a few counts of this clone. The chain carries TRBV10-3 and TRBJ2-1; D unclear. V was pared by 1 base and J by 10 bases, with 14 bases between. Per germline, CDR1 ENHRY and CDR2 SYGVKD. This CDR3 contains 14 residues. CDR3: CAISEWNSRGEQFF. CDR3 bases: TGTGCCATCAGTGAGTGGAACTCGAGAGGCGAGCAGTTCTTC.

The rearrangement joins TRBV27 to TRBJ1-2; 8 bases agree with TRBD1. This CDR3 spans 14 amino acids. Unmatched junction bases numbered 6, after V lost 4 bases and J lost 5 bases. CDR1 and CDR2 from the germline V gene are MNHEY and SMNVEV (reference sequence). The CDR3 DNA reads as TGTGCCAGCAGTTGGGCAGGGGGCGATTATGGCTACACCTTC. It specifies CASSWAGGDYGYTF.

This chain connects TRBV5-1 to TRBJ2-7; D not certain. V was trimmed by 0 bases and J by 3 bases, leaving 10 bases between them. Germline CDR1 reads SGHRS; CDR2 reads YFSETQ. This CDR3 has 14 residues. CDR3 DNA: TGCGCCAGCAGCTTGGGGCACAGCCTCTACGAGCAGTACTTC. This gives the protein CASSLGHSLYEQYF.